The 17 T cell receptor beta chains below all came from one sample that was sequenced in a study of T cells in localized non-small cell lung cancer. Clones were sequenced by immunoSEQ multiplex PCR, and TCRdb holds only the in-frame ones, with some missing. Of about 1,000 clones listed, under 25% were seen once; the top ten hold under 20%. The input for sequencing was normal lung tissue next to the tumor, taken before any cancer treatment. These receptors all come from a woman aged 40-69 years with stage III lung adenocarcinoma.

The rearrangement uses TRBV29-1 and TRBJ2-1; 8 nucleotides align to TRBD1. The CDR3 consists of 13 residues. Trimming cost V 7 bases and J 2 bases; bases outside gene matches: 4. The germline V gene encodes CDR1 SQVTM and CDR2 ANQGSEA. The CDR3 is CSAGTGAYNEQFF. The CDR3 bases are TGCAGCGCCGGGACAGGAGCCTACAATGAGCAGTTCTTC.

By its share, this clone is large. The chain links TRBV11-3 to TRBJ2-7, with a weak D call TRBD2 (5 bases). The V end lost 0 bases, the J end lost 4 bases, and 16 bases lay between the germline ends. CDR3 length: 16 residues. CDR1 and CDR2 (germline): SGHNT, YENEEA. The CDR3: CASSLEDSPLGYEQYF. The CDR3 nucleotides read TGTGCCAGCAGCTTAGAGGACTCTCCCCTAGGGTACGAGCAGTACTTC.

By its share, this clone is large (0.1 to 1%). The V call is TRBV6-8, the J call TRBJ1-3; D is unresolved. V was pared by 2 bases and J by 7 bases, with 9 bases between. CDR3 length: 13 residues. The germline CDR1 and CDR2 sequences are MNHGY and SAAAGT. CDR3 DNA sequence: TGTGCCAGCAGTTACCGGGGATTGAACACCATATATTTT. Translating it yields CASSYRGLNTIYF.

In this sample, this clone is large (0.1 to 1%). This rearrangement joins TRBV28 to TRBJ1-4; D is unclear. The CDR3 loop spans 14 amino acids. V dropped 1 base and J dropped 10 bases, with 13 bases sitting between them. Germline CDR1 MDHEN, CDR2 SYDVKM. This CDR3 reads CASSLSPELGKLFF. CDR3 bases: TGTGCCAGCAGTTTATCTCCTGAGCTGGGAAAACTGTTTTTT.

The chain employs TRBV5-1 and TRBJ2-3, with D possibly TRBD2 on 6 matching bases. Germline V gene lookup returns CDR1 SGHRS and CDR2 YFSETQ. The CDR3 sequence is 14 residues long. Deletions cut 4 bases from V and 2 bases from J, with 11 bases between. Here the CDR3 reads CASSPGEITDTQYF. CDR3 nucleotides: TGCGCCAGCAGCCCGGGGGAGATCACAGATACGCAGTATTTT. Full variable domain (rest looked up from reference TRBV5-1 and TRBJ2-3): KAGVTQTPRYLIKTRGQQVTLSCSPISGHRSVSWYQQTPGQGLQFLFEYFSETQRNKGNFPGRFSGRQFSNSRSEMNVSTLELGDSALYLCASSPGEITDTQYFGPGTRLTVL.

The V gene is TRBV28, the J gene TRBJ2-6; 7 nucleotides agree with TRBD1. The CDR3 totals 16 residues. In germline, CDR1 is MDHEN, CDR2 SYDVKM. The V and J ends lost 2 bases and 3 bases, in that order; junction bases with no gene match: 4. CDR3 DNA sequence: TGTGCCAGCAGTTTACAAGGGGGCGATGGGGCCAACGTCCTGACTTTC. Amino acid sequence: CASSLQGGDGANVLTF.

This clone occurred a few times. This chain uses TRBV6-8 with TRBJ2-5; D gene ambiguous. The CDR3 totals 13 residues. CDR1 and CDR2 from the germline V gene are MNHGY and SAAAGT. V lost 0 bases and J 9 bases, leaving 11 bases between the germline ends. The CDR3 is CASSYSLFSSQYF. In DNA form, the CDR3 reads TGTGCCAGCAGTTACTCGCTATTCTCGTCCCAGTACTTC.

The chain carries TRBV6-8 and TRBJ2-7; maybe TRBD1 (5 bases). Germline V gene data show CDR1 as MNHGY and CDR2 as SAAAGT. Trimming stripped 7 bases from V and 3 bases from J, with 19 bases between. CDR3 length: 15 residues. In nucleotides, the CDR3 is TGTGCCAGCATTCCCGGACAATTAGAGTTCTACGAGCAGTACTTC. The encoded protein is CASIPGQLEFYEQYF.

The chain recombines TRBV19 with TRBJ2-6; the D gene is possibly TRBD1 (5 bases). Germline lookup yields CDR1 LNHDA and CDR2 SQIVND (reference sequence). V shed 3 bases and J shed 0 bases, with 15 bases lying between them. CDR3 length: 18 residues. CDR3 in amino acids: CASSILGQLSSGANVLTF. Written as DNA, the CDR3 is TGTGCCAGTAGTATTCTGGGGCAGCTGAGCTCTGGGGCCAACGTCCTGACTTTC.

The chain employs TRBV6-8 and TRBJ1-2; a weak D match, TRBD1 (5 bases). V dropped 5 bases and J dropped 4 bases, with 20 bases sitting between them. The CDR3 is 16 residues long. Germline CDR1 MNHGY, CDR2 SAAAGT. The CDR3 DNA is TGTGCCAGCAGTCCTTACTCTTCGGGACTTAGCTATGGCTACACCTTC. Translating gives CASSPYSSGLSYGYTF.

This chain connects TRBV5-1 to TRBJ2-7; D gene ambiguous. Germline CDR1 is SGHRS and CDR2 is YFSETQ. The V and J ends lost 4 bases and 7 bases respectively, with 21 bases between them. The CDR3 has 15 amino acids. The CDR3 loop is CASSLLDPERSEQYF. CDR3 coding DNA: TGCGCCAGCAGCCTCCTGGACCCTGAGAGGTCGGAGCAGTACTTC. The full variable domain, in which reference TRBV5-1 and TRBJ2-7 provide the parts outside the CDR3, is KAGVTQTPRYLIKTRGQQVTLSCSPISGHRSVSWYQQTPGQGLQFLFEYFSETQRNKGNFPGRFSGRQFSNSRSEMNVSTLELGDSALYLCASSLLDPERSEQYFGPGTRLTVT.

The chain combines TRBV28 with TRBJ2-7; D may match TRBD1 or TRBD2 (5 bases each). The germline V gene has CDR1 MDHEN and CDR2 SYDVKM. V gave up 3 bases and J gave up 2 bases, with 11 bases separating them. The CDR3 length is 14 residues. This CDR3 reads CASSFRGAPYEQYF. Written as DNA, the CDR3 is TGTGCCAGCAGTTTTAGAGGGGCTCCCTACGAGCAGTACTTC.

This chain links TRBV5-1 with TRBJ2-1, with TRBD2 as a possible D gene (7 bases). Per germline, CDR1 SGHRS and CDR2 YFSETQ. The V gene lost 4 bases and the J gene lost 2 bases, with 10 bases spanning the gap. The CDR3 has 14 amino acids. The DNA of the CDR3 is TGCGCCAGCAGCAAGCGGGACACCTACAATGAGCAGTTCTTC. Its protein is CASSKRDTYNEQFF.

This rearrangement joins TRBV15 to TRBJ2-5; 7 positions agree with TRBD1. Per germline, CDR1 LNHNV and CDR2 YYDKDF (reference sequence). The CDR3 is 15 amino acids. V trimming: 3 bases; J trimming: 2 bases; junction bases outside the gene matches: 6. The CDR3 spells CATSRDPGQQETQYF. The DNA for the CDR3 is TGTGCCACCAGCAGGGACCCGGGACAGCAAGAGACCCAGTACTTC.

This clone was found a few times. CDR3 protein: CASSAPETSGKAEQFF. The CDR3 DNA reads as TGTGCCAGCAGTGCACCCGAGACTAGCGGGAAGGCTGAGCAGTTCTTC. The chain joins TRBV28 to TRBJ2-1; 11 bases agree with TRBD2. The germline gives CDR1 MDHEN, CDR2 SYDVKM. The V gene end was trimmed by 5 bases and the J gene end by 9 bases; junction bases not matched to a gene: 12. The CDR3 runs 16 residues.

This clone was seen more than once but under ten times. The chain combines TRBV11-3 with TRBJ2-2; D perhaps matches TRBD1 (5 bases). Trimming left V 5 bases short and J 0 bases short, with 7 bases between. Per germline, CDR1 SGHNT and CDR2 YENEEA. The CDR3 length is 14 residues. The DNA of the CDR3 is TGTGCCAGCAGCCCGACAGCGAACACCGGGGAGCTGTTTTTT. Its translation is CASSPTANTGELFF.

J is TRBJ2-1 and V is TRBV28; 12 bases map to TRBD2. The CDR3 loop spans 14 amino acids. J gave up 10 bases and V 5 bases, and 6 bases lay outside the gene matches. The germline V gene has CDR1 MDHEN and CDR2 SYDVKM. DNA of the CDR3: TGTGCCAGCAGTGGACTAGCGGGAAAAGCGGAGCAGTTCTTC. Translating it yields CASSGLAGKAEQFF. The whole variable domain, filled in from reference TRBV28 and TRBJ2-1, reads DVKVTQSSRYLVKRTGEKVFLECVQDMDHENMFWYRQDPGLGLRLIYFSYDVKMKEKGDIPEGYSVSREKKERFSLILESASTNQTSMYLCASSGLAGKAEQFFGPGTRLTVL.